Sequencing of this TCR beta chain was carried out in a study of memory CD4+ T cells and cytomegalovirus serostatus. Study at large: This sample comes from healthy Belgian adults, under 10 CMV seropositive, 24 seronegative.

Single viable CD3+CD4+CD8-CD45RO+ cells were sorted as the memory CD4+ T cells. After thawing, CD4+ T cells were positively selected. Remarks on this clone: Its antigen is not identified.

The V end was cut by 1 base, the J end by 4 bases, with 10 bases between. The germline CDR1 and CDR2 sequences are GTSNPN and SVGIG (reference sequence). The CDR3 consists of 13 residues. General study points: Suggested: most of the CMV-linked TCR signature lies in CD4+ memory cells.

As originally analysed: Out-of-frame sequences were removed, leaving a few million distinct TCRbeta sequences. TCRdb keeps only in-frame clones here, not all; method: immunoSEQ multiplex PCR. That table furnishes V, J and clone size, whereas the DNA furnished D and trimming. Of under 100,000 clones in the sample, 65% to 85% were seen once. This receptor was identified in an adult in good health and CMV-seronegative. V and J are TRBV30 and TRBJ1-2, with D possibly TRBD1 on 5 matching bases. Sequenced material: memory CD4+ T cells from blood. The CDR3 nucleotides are TGTGCCTGGAGTGACTCAGGGCCCTATGGCTACACCTTC. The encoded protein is CAWSDSGPYGYTF.